This T cell receptor (beta chain) stems from a study of shared clonotypes between healthy human individuals. Study overall: The study used three CD4 naive, three CD4 memory, two CD8 naive and one CD8 memory plate per donor.

Naive CD8 cells were CD45RO-negative, positively selected for CCR7, excluding terminally differentiated effector memory CD45RA+ cells. Study observations and caveats: Relative to clonotypes present in all four donors, those not shared had lower generation probabilities.

As for this clone: No antigen is known for it.

This CDR3 has 15 amino acids. In germline, CDR1 is MGHRA, CDR2 YSYEKL. With 1 base removed from V and 3 bases from J, the gap between germline ends came to 13 bases. The method was immunoSEQ multiplex PCR; TCRdb's version includes in-frame clones alone and lacks a portion of them. In the table there are about 2.1 million clones, approximately 94% of which are singletons. The V gene is TRBV4-1, the J gene TRBJ2-7; D unresolved. The sequence derives from a man aged 18 to 35 in good health. Some clones in this sample may be carry-over from other donors' samples. The source material was naive CD8+ T cells from PBMCs. CDR3 protein: CASSQGPSEDYEQYF. The CDR3 region has the DNA TGCGCCAGCAGCCAAGGACCCTCAGAGGACTACGAGCAGTACTTC.